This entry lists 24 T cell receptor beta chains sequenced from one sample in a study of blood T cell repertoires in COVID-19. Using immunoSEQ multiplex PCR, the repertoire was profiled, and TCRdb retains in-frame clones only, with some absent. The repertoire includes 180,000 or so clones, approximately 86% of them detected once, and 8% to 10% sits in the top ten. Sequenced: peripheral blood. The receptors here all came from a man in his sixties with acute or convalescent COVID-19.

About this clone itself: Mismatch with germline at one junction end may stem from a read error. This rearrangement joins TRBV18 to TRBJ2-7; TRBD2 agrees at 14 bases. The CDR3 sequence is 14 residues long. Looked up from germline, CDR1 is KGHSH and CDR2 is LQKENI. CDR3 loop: CASSPDGTSGSTLF. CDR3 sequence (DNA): TGTGCCAGCTCACCAGACGGGACTAGCGGGAGTACTCTGTTC.

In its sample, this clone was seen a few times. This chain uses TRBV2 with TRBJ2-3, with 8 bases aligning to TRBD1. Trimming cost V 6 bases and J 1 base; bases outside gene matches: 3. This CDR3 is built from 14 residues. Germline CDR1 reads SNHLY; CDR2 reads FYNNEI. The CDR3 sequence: CASRKTGGTDTQYF. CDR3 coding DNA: TGTGCCAGCAGGAAGACAGGGGGCACAGATACGCAGTATTTT. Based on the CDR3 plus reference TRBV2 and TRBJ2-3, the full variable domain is EPEVTQTPSHQVTQMGQEVILRCVPISNHLYFYWYRQILGQKVEFLVSFYNNEISEKSEIFDDQFSVERPDGSNFTLKIRSTKLEDSAMYFCASRKTGGTDTQYFGPGTRLTVL.

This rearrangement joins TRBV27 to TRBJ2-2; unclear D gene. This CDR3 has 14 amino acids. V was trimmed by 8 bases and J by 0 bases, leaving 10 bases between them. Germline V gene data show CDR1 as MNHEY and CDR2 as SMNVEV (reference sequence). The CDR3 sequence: CASSRQTNTGELFF. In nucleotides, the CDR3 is TGTGCCAGCTCTCGACAAACGAACACCGGGGAGCTGTTTTTT.

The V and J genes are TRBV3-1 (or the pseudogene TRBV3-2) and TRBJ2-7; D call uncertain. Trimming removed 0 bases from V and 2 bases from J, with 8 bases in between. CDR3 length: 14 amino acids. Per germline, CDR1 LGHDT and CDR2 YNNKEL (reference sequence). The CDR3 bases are TGTGCCAGCAGCCAAGACCGAGGTCCCTACGAGCAGTACTTC. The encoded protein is CASSQDRGPYEQYF.

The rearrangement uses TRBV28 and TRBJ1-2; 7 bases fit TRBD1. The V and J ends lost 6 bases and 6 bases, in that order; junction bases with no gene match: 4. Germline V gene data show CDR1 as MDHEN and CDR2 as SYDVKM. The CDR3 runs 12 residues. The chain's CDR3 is CASSWDRNGYTF. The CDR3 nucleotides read TGTGCCAGCAGCTGGGACAGAAATGGCTACACCTTC.

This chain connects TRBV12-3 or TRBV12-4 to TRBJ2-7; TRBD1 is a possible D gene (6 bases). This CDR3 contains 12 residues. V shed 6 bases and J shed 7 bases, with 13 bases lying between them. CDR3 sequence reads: CASRRTQGEQYF. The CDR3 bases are TGTGCCAGCAGGCGGACTCAGGGGGAGCAGTACTTC.

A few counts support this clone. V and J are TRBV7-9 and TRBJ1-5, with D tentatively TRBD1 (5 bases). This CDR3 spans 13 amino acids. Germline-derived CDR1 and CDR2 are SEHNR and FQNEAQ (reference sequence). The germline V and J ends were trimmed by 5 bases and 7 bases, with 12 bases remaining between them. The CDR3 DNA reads TGTGCCAGCAGCCGGGACTTTGCCCAGCCCCAGCATTTT. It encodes CASSRDFAQPQHF.

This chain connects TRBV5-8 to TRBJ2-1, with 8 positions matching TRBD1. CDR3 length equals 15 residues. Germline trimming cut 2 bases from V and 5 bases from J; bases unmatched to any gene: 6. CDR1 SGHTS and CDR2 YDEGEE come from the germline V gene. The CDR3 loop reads CASSLGQGFHNEQFF. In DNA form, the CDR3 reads TGTGCCAGCAGCTTAGGACAGGGCTTCCACAATGAGCAGTTCTTC. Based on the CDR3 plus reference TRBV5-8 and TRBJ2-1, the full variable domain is EAGVTQSPTHLIKTRGQQATLRCSPISGHTSVYWYQQALGLGLQFLLWYDEGEERNRGNFPPRFSGRQFPNYSSELNVNALELEDSALYLCASSLGQGFHNEQFFGPGTRLTVL.

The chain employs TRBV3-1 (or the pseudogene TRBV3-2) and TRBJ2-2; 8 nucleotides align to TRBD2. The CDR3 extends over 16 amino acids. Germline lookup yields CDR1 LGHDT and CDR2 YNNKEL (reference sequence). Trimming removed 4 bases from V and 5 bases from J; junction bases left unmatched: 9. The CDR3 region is CASSLEAGAGTGELFF. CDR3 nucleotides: TGTGCCAGCAGCCTCGAAGCGGGAGCGGGAACCGGGGAGCTGTTTTTT.

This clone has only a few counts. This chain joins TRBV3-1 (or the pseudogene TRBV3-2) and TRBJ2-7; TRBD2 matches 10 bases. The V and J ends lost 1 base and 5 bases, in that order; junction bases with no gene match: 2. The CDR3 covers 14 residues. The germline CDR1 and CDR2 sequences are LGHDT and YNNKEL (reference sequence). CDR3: CASSQVLAGDEQYF. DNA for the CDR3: TGTGCCAGCAGCCAAGTCCTAGCGGGAGACGAGCAGTACTTC.

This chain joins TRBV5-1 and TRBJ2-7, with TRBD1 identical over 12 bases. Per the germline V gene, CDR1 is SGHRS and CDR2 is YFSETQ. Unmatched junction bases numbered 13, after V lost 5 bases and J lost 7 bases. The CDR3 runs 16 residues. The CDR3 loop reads CASRNTPGQGAGEQYF. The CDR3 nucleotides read TGCGCCAGCAGGAACACACCGGGACAGGGGGCCGGGGAGCAGTACTTC.

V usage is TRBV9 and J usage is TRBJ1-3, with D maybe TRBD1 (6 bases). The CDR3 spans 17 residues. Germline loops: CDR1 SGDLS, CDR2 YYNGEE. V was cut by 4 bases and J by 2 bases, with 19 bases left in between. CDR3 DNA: TGTGCCAGCAGCTCAGAGAGCACAGGGTTGACTGGAAACACCATATATTTT. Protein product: CASSSESTGLTGNTIYF.

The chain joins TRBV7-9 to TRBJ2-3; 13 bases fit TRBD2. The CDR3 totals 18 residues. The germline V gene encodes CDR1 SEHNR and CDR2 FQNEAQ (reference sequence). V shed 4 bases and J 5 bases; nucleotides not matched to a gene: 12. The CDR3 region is CASSSTRRLAGGGDTQYF. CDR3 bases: TGTGCCAGCAGCTCCACCCGGCGACTAGCGGGAGGCGGAGATACGCAGTATTTT. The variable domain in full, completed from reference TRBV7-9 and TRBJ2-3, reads DTGVSQNPRHKITKRGQNVTFRCDPISEHNRLYWYRQTLGQGPEFLTYFQNEAQLEKSRLLSDRFSAERPKGSFSTLEIQRTEQGDSAMYLCASSSTRRLAGGGDTQYFGPGTRLTVL.

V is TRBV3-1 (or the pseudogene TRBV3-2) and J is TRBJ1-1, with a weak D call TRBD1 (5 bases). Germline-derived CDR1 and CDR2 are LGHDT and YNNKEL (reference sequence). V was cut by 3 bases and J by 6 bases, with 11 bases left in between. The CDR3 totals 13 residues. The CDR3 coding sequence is TGTGCCAGCAGCCAGGGGGGTTTGTCTGAAGCTTTCTTT. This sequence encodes CASSQGGLSEAFF.

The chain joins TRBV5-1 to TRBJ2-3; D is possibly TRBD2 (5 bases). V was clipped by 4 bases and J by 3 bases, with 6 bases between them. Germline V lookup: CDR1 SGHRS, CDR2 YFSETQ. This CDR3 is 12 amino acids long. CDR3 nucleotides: TGCGCCAGCAGCCGGGGTACAGATACGCAGTATTTT. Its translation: CASSRGTDTQYF. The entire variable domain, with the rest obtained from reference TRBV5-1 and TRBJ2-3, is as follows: KAGVTQTPRYLIKTRGQQVTLSCSPISGHRSVSWYQQTPGQGLQFLFEYFSETQRNKGNFPGRFSGRQFSNSRSEMNVSTLELGDSALYLCASSRGTDTQYFGPGTRLTVL.

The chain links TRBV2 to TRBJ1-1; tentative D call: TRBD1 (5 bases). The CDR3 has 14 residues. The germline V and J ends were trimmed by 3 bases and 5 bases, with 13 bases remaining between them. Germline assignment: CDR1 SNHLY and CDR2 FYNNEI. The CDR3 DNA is TGTGCCAGCAGTGATGGGCCAGGGTGGACTGAAGCTTTCTTT. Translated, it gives CASSDGPGWTEAFF.

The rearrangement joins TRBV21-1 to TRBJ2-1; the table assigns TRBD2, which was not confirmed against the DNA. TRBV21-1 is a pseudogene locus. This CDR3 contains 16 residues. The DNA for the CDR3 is TGTGCCAGCAGCGACCTCGGGCGGGAGGATGACAATGAGCAGTTCTTC. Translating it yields CASSDLGREDDNEQFF.

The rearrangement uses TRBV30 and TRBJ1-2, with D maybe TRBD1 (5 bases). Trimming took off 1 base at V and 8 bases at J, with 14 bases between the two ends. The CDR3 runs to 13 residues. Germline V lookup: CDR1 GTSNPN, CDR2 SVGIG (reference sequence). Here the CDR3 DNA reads TGTGCCTGGAGTGGGACATCAGTTGGAGGCTACACCTTC. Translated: CAWSGTSVGGYTF.

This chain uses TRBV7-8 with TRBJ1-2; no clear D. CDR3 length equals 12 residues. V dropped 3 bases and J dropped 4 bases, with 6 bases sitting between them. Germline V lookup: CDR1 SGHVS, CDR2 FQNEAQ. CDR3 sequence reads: CASSFSLYGYTF. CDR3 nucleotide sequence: TGTGCCAGCAGCTTTTCCCTCTATGGCTACACCTTC.

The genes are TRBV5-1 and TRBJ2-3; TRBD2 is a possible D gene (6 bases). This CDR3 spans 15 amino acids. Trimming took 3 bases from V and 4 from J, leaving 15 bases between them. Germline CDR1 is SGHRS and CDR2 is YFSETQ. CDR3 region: CASSYVSLAADTQYF. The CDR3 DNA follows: TGCGCCAGCAGCTATGTGTCGTTAGCGGCAGATACGCAGTATTTT.

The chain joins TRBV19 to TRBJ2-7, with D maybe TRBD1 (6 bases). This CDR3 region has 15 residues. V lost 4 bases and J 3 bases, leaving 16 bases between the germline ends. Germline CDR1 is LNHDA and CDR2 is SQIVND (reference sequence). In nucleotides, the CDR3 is TGTGCCAGTAGTACCTCGACAGGATATATCTACGAGCAGTACTTC. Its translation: CASSTSTGYIYEQYF.

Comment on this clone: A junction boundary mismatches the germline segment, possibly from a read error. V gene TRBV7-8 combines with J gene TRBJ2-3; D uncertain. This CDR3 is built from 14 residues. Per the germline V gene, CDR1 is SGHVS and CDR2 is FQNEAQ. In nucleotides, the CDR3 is TGTGCCAGCAGTTTAGTAGAGAGCACAGATACGCAGTATTTT. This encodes CASSLVESTDTQYF.

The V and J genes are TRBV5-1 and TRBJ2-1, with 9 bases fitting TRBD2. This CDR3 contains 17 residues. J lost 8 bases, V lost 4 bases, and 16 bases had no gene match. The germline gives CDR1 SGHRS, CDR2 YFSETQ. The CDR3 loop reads CASSTTPSGTSRHEQFF. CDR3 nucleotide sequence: TGCGCCAGCAGCACAACCCCTAGCGGGACCTCTAGGCATGAGCAGTTCTTC.

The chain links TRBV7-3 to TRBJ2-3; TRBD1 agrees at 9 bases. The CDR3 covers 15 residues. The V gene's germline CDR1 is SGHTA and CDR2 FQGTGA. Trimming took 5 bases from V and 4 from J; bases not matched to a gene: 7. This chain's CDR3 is CASSVGQGRPDTQYF. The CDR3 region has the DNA TGTGCCAGCAGCGTCGGACAGGGGAGGCCAGATACGCAGTATTTT.